These 20 T cell receptor beta chains came from one sample sequenced in a study of control samples from healthy donors and cancer patients. The protocol was immunoSEQ multiplex PCR, while the TCRdb copy is restricted to in-frame clones and leaves out a portion. The data show 150,000 to 200,000 clones, nearly 90% seen once. Sequenced material: blood. These TCRs come from a woman between 50 and 59 years old in good health.

This chain joins TRBV19 and TRBJ1-5, with D possibly TRBD1 on 5 matching bases. V dropped 0 bases and J dropped 3 bases, with 9 bases sitting between them. Germline lookup yields CDR1 LNHDA and CDR2 SQIVND (reference sequence). This CDR3 contains 15 residues. CDR3 DNA: TGTGCCAGTAGTATAGACAGGGTGAACAATCAGCCCCAGCATTTT. Amino acids: CASSIDRVNNQPQHF.

The chain combines TRBV19 with TRBJ2-2; no firm D call. This CDR3 region has 11 residues. Trimming removed 3 bases at V and 6 bases at J, with 2 bases between. Germline loops: CDR1 LNHDA, CDR2 SQIVND (reference sequence). CDR3 DNA: TGTGCCAGTAGTATTCCCGGGGAGCTGTTTTTT. Translated, it gives CASSIPGELFF. Supplemented by reference TRBV19 and TRBJ2-2, the full variable domain reads DGGITQSPKYLFRKEGQNVTLSCEQNLNHDAMYWYRQDPGQGLRLIYYSQIVNDFQKGDIAEGYSVSREKKESFPLTVTSAQKNPTAFYLCASSIPGELFFGEGSRLTVL.

The chain employs TRBV6-4 and TRBJ2-1; TRBD1 agrees at 7 bases. Unmatched junction bases numbered 9, after V lost 5 bases and J lost 5 bases. This CDR3 region has 15 residues. The germline gives CDR1 MRHNA, CDR2 SNTAGT. The CDR3 loop reads CASSPRDSQDNEQFF. As DNA, the CDR3 is TGTGCCAGCAGTCCCCGGGACAGTCAAGACAATGAGCAGTTCTTC.

The rearrangement uses TRBV10-1 and TRBJ2-1; TRBD2 might be the D (6 bases). V was pared by 0 bases and J by 9 bases, with 18 bases between. Germline values: CDR1 WNHNN, CDR2 SYGVQD (reference sequence). The CDR3 is made up of 16 amino acids. Here the CDR3 DNA reads TGCGCCAGCAGTGAGTCAGGATTCGGAGGGTTTGGTGAGCAGTTCTTC. Its translation is CASSESGFGGFGEQFF.

This chain uses TRBV7-3 with TRBJ2-3; 12 bases agree with TRBD2. CDR3 length: 18 amino acids. With V trimmed by 1 base and J by 6 bases, 11 bases remained unmatched. Germline V gene sequence: CDR1 SGHTA, CDR2 FQGTGA. CDR3 loop: CASSLKPSLAGGFDTQYF. CDR3 DNA sequence: TGTGCCAGCAGCTTAAAACCGTCGCTAGCGGGGGGGTTCGATACGCAGTATTTT. The full variable domain, completed using reference TRBV7-3 and TRBJ2-3, is GAGVSQTPSNKVTEKGKYVELRCDPISGHTALYWYRQSLGQGPEFLIYFQGTGAADDSGLPNDRFFAVRPEGSVSTLKIQRTERGDSAVYLCASSLKPSLAGGFDTQYFGPGTRLTVL.

This chain joins TRBV5-4 and TRBJ2-5; D is undetermined. Germline V CDR1 and CDR2: SGHNT, YYREEE (reference sequence). The CDR3 runs to 13 residues. V was shortened by 1 base and J by 2 bases, with 6 bases between the two germline ends. The CDR3 DNA sequence: TGTGCCAGCAGCTTGCCCCAACAAGAGACCCAGTACTTC. It yields the protein CASSLPQQETQYF.

The V gene is TRBV27, the J gene TRBJ2-3; tentative D call: TRBD2 (7 bases). In germline, CDR1 is MNHEY, CDR2 SMNVEV (reference sequence). Trimming removed 5 bases from V and 0 bases from J, with 24 bases in between. The CDR3 sequence is 19 residues long. The CDR3 region has the DNA TGTGCCAGCAGTCCCTTAGGGGGGGGCACATCTTCTAGCACAGATACGCAGTATTTT. Its protein is CASSPLGGGTSSSTDTQYF.

The CDR3 spells CATARIEAFF. The CDR3 DNA reads as TGTGCCACCGCAAGGATCGAAGCTTTCTTT. The chain employs TRBV28 and TRBJ1-1; D remains unclear. Trimming left V 10 bases short and J 8 bases short, with 11 bases between. The CDR3 is made up of 10 amino acids. Germline V gene lookup returns CDR1 MDHEN and CDR2 SYDVKM.

The chain is built from TRBV21-1 and TRBJ2-7; the D call TRBD1 from the table was never checked on the DNA. TRBV21-1 is flagged as a pseudogene. The length of the CDR3 is 13 residues. The CDR3 region has the DNA TGTGCCAACCCGGACAGAAGCTCCTACGAGCAGTACTTC. Amino acids: CANPDRSSYEQYF.

The CDR3 nucleotides are TGCGCCAGCAAACAAGGAGACAATCAGCCCCAGCATTTT. Residues: CASKQGDNQPQHF. The V gene is TRBV10-2, the J gene TRBJ1-5; no clear D. Trimming shortened V by 7 bases and J by 3 bases, and 10 bases separated the two germline ends. The V gene's germline CDR1 is WSHSY and CDR2 SAAADI. The CDR3 totals 13 residues.

This chain joins TRBV2 and TRBJ1-5, with D possibly matching TRBD1 (5 bases). V was cut by 3 bases and J by 4 bases, with 13 bases left in between. CDR3 length equals 15 residues. Germline V gives CDR1 SNHLY, CDR2 FYNNEI. CDR3 loop: CASSDGGPTNQPQHF. The CDR3, as DNA: TGTGCCAGCAGTGATGGGGGACCCACAAATCAGCCCCAGCATTTT.

This clone was found once. The rearrangement uses TRBV11-2 and TRBJ1-4, with 7 bases matching TRBD1. Per germline, CDR1 SGHAT and CDR2 FQNNGV. CDR3 size: 14 residues. V dropped 5 bases and J dropped 10; count of bases not matched to a gene: 10. Here the CDR3 DNA reads TGTGCCAGCAGCAGGGGGCAGCCCGAGGGAAAACTGTTTTTT. This encodes CASSRGQPEGKLFF.

The chain uses TRBV7-8 and TRBJ1-3; 10 bases align to TRBD1. Germline V lookup: CDR1 SGHVS, CDR2 FQNEAQ. The V segment lost 5 bases and the J segment 1 base; nucleotides outside the gene matches: 8. The CDR3 consists of 17 residues. CDR3 protein: CASSLRQGAVSGNTIYF. The CDR3 bases are TGTGCCAGCAGCCTTCGACAGGGGGCGGTTTCTGGAAACACCATATATTTT.

The chain is built from TRBV4-1 and TRBJ2-3, with D perhaps TRBD1 (5 bases). Trimming took 0 bases from V and 2 from J, leaving 18 bases between them. Germline V gene lookup returns CDR1 MGHRA and CDR2 YSYEKL. This CDR3 region has 18 residues. This CDR3 reads CASSQDEAGPISTDTQYF. As DNA, the CDR3 is TGCGCCAGCAGCCAAGATGAAGCAGGGCCGATTTCCACAGATACGCAGTATTTT.

The rearrangement uses TRBV6-2 or TRBV6-3 and TRBJ2-1, with 9 bases lining up with TRBD1. Germline values: CDR1 MNHEY, CDR2 SVGEGT. The J segment lost 4 bases and the V segment lost 6 bases, leaving 7 bases of the junction unmatched. This CDR3 has 15 amino acids. CDR3 loop: CASSRGQGRYNEQFF. Written as DNA, the CDR3 is TGTGCCAGCAGCCGAGGACAGGGGCGATACAATGAGCAGTTCTTC.

CDR3 DNA: TGTGCCAGCAGTTTAAGGGCTCCAGATACGCAGTATTTT. Its translation: CASSLRAPDTQYF. The chain has TRBV12-3 or TRBV12-4 and TRBJ2-3; D gene uncertain. The CDR3 runs to 13 residues. Trimming removed 2 bases from V and 4 bases from J, with 7 bases in between.

J is TRBJ1-5 and V is TRBV15; D unresolved. Germline V gene lookup returns CDR1 LNHNV and CDR2 YYDKDF (reference sequence). This CDR3 has 13 amino acids. V was cut by 7 bases and J by 4 bases, with 11 bases left in between. The CDR3 nucleotides are TGTGCCACCAATGGGGTTGGAAATCAGCCCCAGCATTTT. Its translation: CATNGVGNQPQHF.

The gene calls are TRBV27 and TRBJ2-1; D is tentatively TRBD1 or TRBD2 (5 bases each). V was cut by 2 bases and J by 9 bases, with 14 bases left in between. Germline V gene sequence: CDR1 MNHEY, CDR2 SMNVEV (reference sequence). The CDR3 is 14 residues long. CDR3 DNA: TGTGCCAGCAGTTTAAGGGCCGGGGCCATTGAGCAGTTCTTC. Translating gives CASSLRAGAIEQFF.

The rearrangement joins TRBV7-2 to TRBJ2-7; a weak D match, TRBD2 (6 bases). The V gene lost 5 bases and the J gene lost 1 base, with 12 bases spanning the gap. The V gene's germline CDR1 is SGHTA and CDR2 FQGNSA. This CDR3 has 14 residues. DNA for the CDR3: TGTGCCAGCAGCGCCGGGACTCTTTCCTACGAGCAGTACTTC. Protein sequence: CASSAGTLSYEQYF.

V gene TRBV6-2 or TRBV6-3 combines with J gene TRBJ1-1; no definite D call. CDR1 is MNHEY, CDR2 SVGEGT, per germline. The CDR3 extends over 13 amino acids. Between the trimmed V and J ends, which lost 6 bases and 0 bases, there was a span of 8 bases. The DNA for the CDR3 is TGTGCCAGCAGCCCTGGTTTGAACACTGAAGCTTTCTTT. Its translation is CASSPGLNTEAFF.